These 19 T cell receptor beta chains originate from one sample sequenced in a study of HIV-infected patients and healthy controls (dated by TCRdb to 2013 to 2014). Whole blood was used without cell fractionation, so the repertoire reflected all unsorted peripheral T cells. Library preparation was by 5' RACE. Sequencing instrument: Illumina MiSeq. SuperScript III was used to reverse transcribe 500 ng RNA with primers targeting the alpha and beta constant regions. Separate libraries for the alpha and beta chains were generated through chain-specific third strand synthesis that incorporated multiplexing indices. Starting from the raw public reads, TCRdb applied fastp trimming at Q25, assembled clones with MiXCR and retained in-frame beta chains. Merged by CDR3 protein, the rows form single entries marked with the most common genes and DNA. The sample yields 15,000 or so distinct CDR3 sequences; under 9.5% were counted once. 4.5% to 6% of the sample comes from the top ten.

Sequences were obtained from blood. These receptors originate from an adult in good health.

This clonotype has at least ten counts. The gene calls are TRBV28 and TRBJ2-1; TRBD2 matches 9 bases. The germline gives CDR1 MDHEN, CDR2 SYDVKM. This CDR3 is 19 amino acids long. V gave up 3 bases and J gave up 0 bases; unmatched junction bases: 12. CDR3 in DNA: TGTGCCAGCAGTTTCTCGGCGGGAGGGAGATGGGGCTCCTACAATGAGCAGTTCTTC. Its protein is CASSFSAGGRWGSYNEQFF.

This clonotype was found many times. The chain carries TRBV6-2 or TRBV6-3 and TRBJ2-1; D uncertain. The V and J ends lost 5 bases and 5 bases respectively, with 7 bases between them. The germline CDR1 and CDR2 sequences are MNHEY and SVGEGT. The CDR3 extends over 12 amino acids. CDR3 region: CASSKTNNEQFF. In nucleotides, the CDR3 is TGTGCCAGCAGTAAGACAAACAATGAGCAGTTCTTC.

This clonotype occurred many times. The chain carries TRBV20-1 and TRBJ2-5, with 8 bases lining up with TRBD2. Losses at the gene ends were 6 bases for V and 4 bases for J; bases not matched to a gene: 13. Germline assignment: CDR1 DFQATT and CDR2 SNEGSKA (reference sequence). This CDR3 is 15 amino acids long. The CDR3 here is CSARGKTGGRETQYF. In DNA form, the CDR3 reads TGCAGTGCCCGAGGGAAGACGGGGGGGAGAGAGACCCAGTACTTC.

This clonotype was observed many times. The chain couples TRBV20-1 to TRBJ2-7; weak D call: TRBD2 (5 bases). The V gene's germline CDR1 is DFQATT and CDR2 SNEGSKA (reference sequence). V gave up 1 base and J gave up 6 bases, with 16 bases separating them. CDR3 length: 14 amino acids. The CDR3: CSARVEVAAFEQYF. CDR3 DNA: TGCAGTGCTAGAGTGGAGGTGGCTGCCTTCGAGCAGTACTTC.

J is TRBJ2-3 and V is TRBV5-5, with TRBD1 matching 8 bases. Looked up from germline, CDR1 is SGHKS and CDR2 is YYEKEE (reference sequence). The V segment lost 4 bases and the J segment 2 bases; nucleotides outside the gene matches: 6. The CDR3 is 15 amino acids. The CDR3: CASSRTGGFTDTQYF. The CDR3 DNA sequence: TGTGCCAGCAGCCGCACAGGGGGTTTCACAGATACGCAGTATTTT.

This clonotype was recorded at least ten times. The V gene is TRBV11-2, the J gene TRBJ2-3; D possibly matches TRBD1 or TRBD2 (5 bases each). Trimming shortened V by 1 base and J by 6 bases, and 11 bases separated the two germline ends. CDR3 length: 14 residues. Germline V gene data show CDR1 as SGHAT and CDR2 as FQNNGV. CDR3 loop: CASSLGPEGDTQYF. CDR3 nucleotides: TGTGCCAGCAGCTTAGGTCCCGAGGGGGATACGCAGTATTTT.

The sample holds many counts of this clonotype. V and J are TRBV7-9 and TRBJ2-1, with TRBD2 matching over 8 bases. The CDR3 runs to 15 residues. Trimming took 5 bases from V and 1 from J; bases not matched to a gene: 4. Germline CDR1 SEHNR, CDR2 FQNEAQ (reference sequence). The CDR3 DNA reads TGTGCCAGCAGCCGAAGCGGGGGTTCCTACAATGAGCAGTTCTTC. Protein product: CASSRSGGSYNEQFF. Variable domain in full (rest from reference TRBV7-9 and TRBJ2-1): DTGVSQNPRHKITKRGQNVTFRCDPISEHNRLYWYRQTLGQGPEFLTYFQNEAQLEKSRLLSDRFSAERPKGSFSTLEIQRTEQGDSAMYLCASSRSGGSYNEQFFGPGTRLTVL.

This chain uses TRBV29-1 with TRBJ2-3, with D possibly TRBD1 on 5 matching bases. Germline V CDR1 and CDR2: SQVTM, ANQGSEA. The CDR3 totals 16 residues. Trimming left V 1 base short and J 2 bases short, with 16 bases between. The CDR3 protein is CSVEGTRTSPTDTQYF. DNA for the CDR3: TGCAGCGTTGAAGGGACAAGAACCAGTCCCACAGATACGCAGTATTTT.

This chain links TRBV11-2 with TRBJ1-2, with D tentatively TRBD1 (6 bases). Germline lookup yields CDR1 SGHAT and CDR2 FQNNGV. The CDR3 length is 12 residues. V lost 5 bases, J lost 8 bases, and 12 bases lay in between. The CDR3, as DNA: TGTGCCAGCAGCCCCGCAGGGGCCGGCTACACCTTC. Encoded protein: CASSPAGAGYTF.

This clonotype was seen ten or more times. The V and J genes are TRBV6-5 and TRBJ2-5; TRBD2 aligns across 12 bases. There are 17 residues in the CDR3. Germline loops: CDR1 MNHEY, CDR2 SVGAGI. The J segment lost 5 bases and the V segment lost 0 bases, leaving 7 bases of the junction unmatched. CDR3 in DNA: TGTGCCAGCAGTTACTCGAGGACTAGCGGGATGCGGGAGACCCAGTACTTC. It specifies CASSYSRTSGMRETQYF.

This clonotype came up many times. The chain is built from TRBV10-3 and TRBJ2-7; a weak D match, TRBD1 (6 bases). The CDR3 contains 16 residues. Germline V gene lookup returns CDR1 ENHRY and CDR2 SYGVKD. Deletions cut 6 bases from V and 0 bases from J, with 18 bases between. In DNA, the CDR3 is TGTGCCATCAGCGATCACCATGGACAGAGCTCCTACGAGCAGTACGTC. Its protein product is CAISDHHGQSSYEQYV.

In its sample, this clonotype was seen many times. V is TRBV10-2 and J is TRBJ2-3, with 13 bases aligning to TRBD2. V dropped 6 bases and J dropped 2; count of bases not matched to a gene: 5. This CDR3 spans 16 amino acids. CDR1 is WSHSY and CDR2 is SAAADI in the germline V gene. CDR3 DNA: TGCGCCAGCAGCTCTGGACTAGCGGGAGTCACAGATACGCAGTATTTT. Its translation is CASSSGLAGVTDTQYF.

The sample holds a few counts of this clonotype. The rearrangement links TRBV3-1 to TRBJ1-2; no clear D gene. V was clipped by 2 bases and J by 4 bases, with 14 bases between them. The germline V gene encodes CDR1 LGHDT and CDR2 YNNKEL (reference sequence). There are 15 residues in the CDR3. The CDR3 DNA follows: TGTGCCAGCAGCCAAAACGTCCAGGTTCCCTATGGCTACACCTTC. Its protein is CASSQNVQVPYGYTF. Complete variable domain (other parts from reference TRBV3-1 and TRBJ1-2): DTAVSQTPKYLVTQMGNDKSIKCEQNLGHDTMYWYKQDSKKFLKIMFSYNNKELIINETVPNRFSPKSPDKAHLNLHINSLELGDSAVYFCASSQNVQVPYGYTFGSGTRLTVV.

At least ten counts were recorded for this clonotype. This rearrangement joins TRBV6-2 or TRBV6-3 to TRBJ2-5, with 12 bases matching TRBD2. The CDR3 is made up of 15 amino acids. V lost 3 bases to trimming and J lost 4 bases; unmatched junction nucleotides: 3. From germline, CDR1 is MNHEY and CDR2 SVGEGT. This CDR3 is CASSYQLAGGETQYF. The CDR3 DNA follows: TGTGCCAGCAGTTATCAACTAGCGGGAGGAGAGACCCAGTACTTC.

This clonotype was counted ten times or more. The rearrangement joins TRBV6-5 to TRBJ2-2; perhaps TRBD2 as D (6 bases). The germline gives CDR1 MNHEY, CDR2 SVGAGI. V was shortened by 2 bases and J by 5 bases, with 9 bases between the two germline ends. This CDR3 has 14 amino acids. The CDR3 reads CASSYVAGTGELFF. In DNA form, the CDR3 reads TGTGCCAGCAGTTACGTCGCGGGAACCGGGGAGCTGTTTTTT.

As to this clonotype: A much larger clone differs by one base, so this may be a read error. The rearrangement uses TRBV28 and TRBJ2-5; tentative D call: TRBD2 (6 bases). The CDR3 contains 13 residues. The germline gives CDR1 MDHEN, CDR2 SYDVKM. As DNA, the CDR3 is TGTGCCAGCAGTTCCGGGGAGGCAGAGGCCCAGTACTTC. This translates into CASSSGEAEAQYF.

This clonotype is categorized as medium-sized. The rearrangement links TRBV29-1 to TRBJ2-1; 10 nucleotides match TRBD2. Looked up from germline, CDR1 is SQVTM and CDR2 is ANQGSEA. V dropped 4 bases and J dropped 5; count of bases not matched to a gene: 8. This CDR3 has 15 amino acids. The CDR3 DNA reads as TGCAGCGTTGTGCTAGCGGGAGCTGGAAACAATGAGCAGTTCTTC. Its translation is CSVVLAGAGNNEQFF.

This clonotype was counted only a few times. The chain uses TRBV28 and TRBJ1-5; perhaps TRBD1 as D (5 bases). Germline CDR1 MDHEN, CDR2 SYDVKM. V was trimmed by 4 bases and J by 7 bases, leaving 14 bases between them. This CDR3 region has 14 residues. CDR3 amino acids: CASSWGSGRQPQHF. The CDR3 bases are TGTGCCAGCAGTTGGGGGTCAGGCAGGCAGCCCCAGCATTTT.

This chain joins TRBV11-2 and TRBJ2-3; D ambiguous. CDR3 length: 13 amino acids. Trimming removed 4 bases from V and 0 bases from J, with 5 bases in between. In germline, CDR1 is SGHAT, CDR2 FQNNGV. The CDR3 DNA reads TGTGCCAGCAGCTATCCCAGCACAGATACGCAGTATTTT. It encodes CASSYPSTDTQYF.